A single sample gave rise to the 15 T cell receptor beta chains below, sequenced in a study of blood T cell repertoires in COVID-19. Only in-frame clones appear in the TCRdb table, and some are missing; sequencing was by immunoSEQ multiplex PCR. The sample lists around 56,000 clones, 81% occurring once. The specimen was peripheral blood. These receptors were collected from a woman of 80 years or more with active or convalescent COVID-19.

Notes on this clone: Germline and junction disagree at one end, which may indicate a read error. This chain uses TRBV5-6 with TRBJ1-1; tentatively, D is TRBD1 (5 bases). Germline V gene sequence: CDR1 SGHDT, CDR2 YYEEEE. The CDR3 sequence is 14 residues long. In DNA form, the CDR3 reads TGTGCCAGCAGCTTGGATAGGGACTCCGAGGGACGCCACTTT. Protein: CASSLDRDSEGRHF.

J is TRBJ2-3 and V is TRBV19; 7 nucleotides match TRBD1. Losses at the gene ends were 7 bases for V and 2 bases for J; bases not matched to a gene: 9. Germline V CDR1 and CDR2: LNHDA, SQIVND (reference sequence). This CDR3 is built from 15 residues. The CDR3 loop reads CASKLLGTDTDTQYF. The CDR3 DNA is TGTGCCAGTAAGCTTTTGGGGACAGACACAGATACGCAGTATTTT.

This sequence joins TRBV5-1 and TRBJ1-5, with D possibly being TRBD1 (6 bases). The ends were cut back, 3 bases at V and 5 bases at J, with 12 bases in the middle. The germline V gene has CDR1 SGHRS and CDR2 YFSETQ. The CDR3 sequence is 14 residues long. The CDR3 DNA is TGCGCCAGCAGCTCAGGGGAGTCAGATCAGCCCCAGCATTTT. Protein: CASSSGESDQPQHF.

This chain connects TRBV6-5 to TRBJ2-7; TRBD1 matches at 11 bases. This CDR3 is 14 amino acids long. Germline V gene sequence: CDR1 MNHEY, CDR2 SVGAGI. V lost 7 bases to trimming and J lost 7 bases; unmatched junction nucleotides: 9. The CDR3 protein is CASNRGQGAREQYF. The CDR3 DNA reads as TGTGCCAGCAATCGTGGACAGGGGGCCAGGGAGCAGTACTTC.

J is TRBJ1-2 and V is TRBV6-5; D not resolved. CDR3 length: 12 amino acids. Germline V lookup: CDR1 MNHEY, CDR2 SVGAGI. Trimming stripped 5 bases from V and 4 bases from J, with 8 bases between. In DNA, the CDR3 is TGTGCCAGCAGTCCCGGAGTCTATGGCTACACCTTC. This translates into CASSPGVYGYTF.

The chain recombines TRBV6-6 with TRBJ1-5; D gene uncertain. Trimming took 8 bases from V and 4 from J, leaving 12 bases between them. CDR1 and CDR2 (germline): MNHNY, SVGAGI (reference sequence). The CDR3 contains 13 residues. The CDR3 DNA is TGTGCCAGCGCGATAACTACAAATCAGCCCCAGCATTTT. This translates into CASAITTNQPQHF.

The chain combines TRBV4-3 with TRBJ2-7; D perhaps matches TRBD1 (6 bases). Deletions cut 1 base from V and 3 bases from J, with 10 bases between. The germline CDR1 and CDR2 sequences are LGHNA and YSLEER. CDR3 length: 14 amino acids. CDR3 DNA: TGCGCCAGCAGCCAAGGGACAGACCTCTACGAGCAGTACTTC. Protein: CASSQGTDLYEQYF.

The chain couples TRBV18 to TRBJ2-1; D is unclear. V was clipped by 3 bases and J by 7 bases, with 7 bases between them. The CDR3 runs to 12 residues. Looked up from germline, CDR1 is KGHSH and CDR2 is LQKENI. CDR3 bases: TGTGCCAGCTCACCCAAAATGAATGAGCAGTTCTTC. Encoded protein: CASSPKMNEQFF. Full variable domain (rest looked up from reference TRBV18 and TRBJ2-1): NAGVMQNPRHLVRRRGQEARLRCSPMKGHSHVYWYRQLPEEGLKFMVYLQKENIIDESGMPKERFSAEFPKEGPSILRIQQVVRGDSAAYFCASSPKMNEQFFGPGTRLTVL.

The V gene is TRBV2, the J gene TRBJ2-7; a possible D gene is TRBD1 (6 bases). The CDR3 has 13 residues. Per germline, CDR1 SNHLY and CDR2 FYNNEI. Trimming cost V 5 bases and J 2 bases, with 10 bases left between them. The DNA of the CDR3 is TGTGCCAGCAGTCGGGACACCGCCTACGAGCAGTACTTC. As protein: CASSRDTAYEQYF.

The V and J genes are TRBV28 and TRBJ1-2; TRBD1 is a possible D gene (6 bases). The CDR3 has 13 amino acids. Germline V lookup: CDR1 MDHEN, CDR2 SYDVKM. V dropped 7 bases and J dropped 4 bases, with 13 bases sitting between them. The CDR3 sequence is CASTSTGSYGYTF. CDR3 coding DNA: TGTGCCAGCACCAGCACAGGGTCCTATGGCTACACCTTC.

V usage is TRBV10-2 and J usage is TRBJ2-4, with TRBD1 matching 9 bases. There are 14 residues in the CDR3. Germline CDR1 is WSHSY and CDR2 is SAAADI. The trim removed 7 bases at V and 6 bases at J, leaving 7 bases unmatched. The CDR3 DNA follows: TGCGCCAGCACCAGGGACAGGGCGGTAAACATTCAGTACTTC. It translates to CASTRDRAVNIQYF.

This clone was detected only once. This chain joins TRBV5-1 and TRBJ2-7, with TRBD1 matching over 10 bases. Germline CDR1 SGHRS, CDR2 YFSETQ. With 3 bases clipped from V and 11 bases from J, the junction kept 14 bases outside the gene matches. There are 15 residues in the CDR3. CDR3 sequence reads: CASSWGTGEKGTKYF. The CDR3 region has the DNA TGCGCCAGCAGCTGGGGGACAGGGGAAAAGGGAACAAAGTACTTC. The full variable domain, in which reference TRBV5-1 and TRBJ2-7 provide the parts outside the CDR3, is KAGVTQTPRYLIKTRGQQVTLSCSPISGHRSVSWYQQTPGQGLQFLFEYFSETQRNKGNFPGRFSGRQFSNSRSEMNVSTLELGDSALYLCASSWGTGEKGTKYFGPGTRLTVT.

CDR3 sequence (DNA): TGCGCCAGCAGCTGGCAGGGGGATGAAGCTTTCTTT. Its protein is CASSWQGDEAFF. The chain combines TRBV5-1 with TRBJ1-1, with 7 bases fitting TRBD1. Germline CDR1 is SGHRS and CDR2 is YFSETQ. The junction had 3 bases not matched to a gene; V was cut back by 3 bases and J by 7 bases. The CDR3 runs 12 residues.

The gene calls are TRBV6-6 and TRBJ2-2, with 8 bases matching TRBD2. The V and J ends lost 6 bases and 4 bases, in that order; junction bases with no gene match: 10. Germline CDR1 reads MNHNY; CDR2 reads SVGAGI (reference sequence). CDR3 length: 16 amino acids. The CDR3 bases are TGTGCCAGCAGGTCACCTAGCGGGTCAGCCACCGGGGAGCTGTTTTTT. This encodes CASRSPSGSATGELFF.

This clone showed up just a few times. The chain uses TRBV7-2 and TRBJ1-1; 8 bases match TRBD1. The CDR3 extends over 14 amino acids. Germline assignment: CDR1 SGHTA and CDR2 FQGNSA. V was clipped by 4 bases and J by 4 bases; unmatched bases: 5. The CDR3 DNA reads TGTGCCAGCAGCTCCCAGGGGGCGCGCACTGAAGCTTTCTTT. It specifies CASSSQGARTEAFF.